Below are 5 T cell receptor beta chains sequenced from a single sample in a study of shared clonotypes between healthy human individuals. The protocol was immunoSEQ multiplex PCR, while the TCRdb copy is restricted to in-frame clones and leaves out a portion. The profile shows roughly 2.5 million clones, about 92% of them singletons. What was sequenced was naive CD4+ T cells sorted from blood. Subset: CD45RA+ positively selected. These receptors came from a man aged 18 to 29 in good health.

The chain links TRBV12-5 to TRBJ2-3; D may be TRBD2 (5 bases). The CDR3 covers 15 residues. The germline V and J ends were trimmed by 3 bases and 1 base, with 11 bases remaining between them. Germline CDR1 reads LGHNT; CDR2 reads FRNRAP. For the CDR3, the DNA is TGTGCTAGTGGTTTTGAACTAGTCGGCACAGATACGCAGTATTTT. As protein: CASGFELVGTDTQYF.

Comment on this clone: Other nucleotide sequences from this sample produce the same CDR3. This rearrangement joins TRBV6-6 to TRBJ2-3; TRBD2 matches 7 bases. This CDR3 contains 12 residues. V shed 5 bases, J shed 5 bases, and the junction held 1 base outside the gene matches. Germline CDR1 and CDR2: MNHNY and SVGAGI (reference sequence). CDR3 in DNA: TGTGCCAGCAGTCCTAGCGGAGATACGCAGTATTTT. Protein: CASSPSGDTQYF.

This clone was detected once. The chain links TRBV11-2 to TRBJ1-2; D not resolved. CDR1 and CDR2 from the germline V gene are SGHAT and FQNNGV. The CDR3 spans 12 residues. Trimming stripped 0 bases from V and 8 bases from J, with 7 bases between. CDR3 nucleotides: TGTGCCAGCAGCTTAGATGGAACCGGCTACACCTTC. This sequence encodes CASSLDGTGYTF.

There are a few counts of this clone. J is TRBJ1-5 and V is TRBV4-2, with 7 bases that match TRBD1. CDR1 is LGHNA and CDR2 is YNFKEQ in the germline V gene. The CDR3 covers 14 residues. The V gene end was trimmed by 4 bases and the J gene end by 9 bases; junction bases not matched to a gene: 9. CDR3 amino acids: CASSPGTVSGPQHF. DNA for the CDR3: TGTGCCAGCAGCCCCGGGACAGTGTCGGGGCCCCAGCATTTT.

The chain combines TRBV2 with TRBJ2-3, with 9 bases lining up with TRBD2. Germline V lookup: CDR1 SNHLY, CDR2 FYNNEI. Unmatched junction bases numbered 7, after V lost 9 bases and J lost 3 bases. CDR3 length: 14 amino acids. CDR3 coding DNA: TGTGCCAGTAGAGCGGGGGGTATAACAGATACGCAGTATTTT. The encoded protein is CASRAGGITDTQYF.